This entry lists 25 T cell receptor beta chains sequenced from one sample in a study of beta chain features in type 1 diabetes. Notes on the study in general: In all four CD4+ subsets, TCRB CDR3 length was significantly, moderately reduced in type 1 diabetes.

Isolated RNA was reverse transcribed in full, so expressed TCRB transcripts were sequenced. Libraries were prepared by immunoSEQ multiplex PCR; TCRdb keeps only in-frame clonotypes and omits some of them. Of 600,000 or so clones listed, over 12% were seen once; the top ten hold approximately 0.043%. No antigen has been identified for these receptors. Sequenced material: naive CD4+ T cells from blood. These receptors originate from a man younger than 30 with type 1 diabetes.

This clone was picked up a small number of times. V and J are TRBV7-9 and TRBJ2-6; no definite D call. Trimming left V 5 bases short and J 2 bases short, with 7 bases between. CDR1 is SEHNR and CDR2 is FQNEAQ in the germline V gene (reference sequence). This CDR3 spans 14 amino acids. The CDR3 DNA sequence: TGTGCCAGCAGCCGCAGTCCTGGGGCCAACGTCCTGACTTTC. This gives the protein CASSRSPGANVLTF.

The chain recombines TRBV30 with TRBJ2-5; D is perhaps TRBD1 (5 bases). Germline CDR1 and CDR2: GTSNPN and SVGIG (reference sequence). The CDR3 has 13 residues. V lost 0 bases to trimming and J lost 5 bases, with 10 bases between them. As DNA, the CDR3 is TGTGCCTGGAGTGTAGGGGCATCTGAGACCCAGTACTTC. This gives the protein CAWSVGASETQYF.

The rearrangement joins TRBV14 to TRBJ2-6; D remains ambiguous. The length of the CDR3 is 20 residues. V shed 1 base and J shed 0 bases, with 19 bases lying between them. Germline V gene sequence: CDR1 SGHDN, CDR2 FVKESK. DNA for the CDR3: TGTGCCAGCAGCCAAGTGCCAGTGTCCTTGGGTTACTCTGGGGCCAACGTCCTGACTTTC. Residues: CASSQVPVSLGYSGANVLTF.

The chain joins TRBV30 to TRBJ1-1; D remains ambiguous. V dropped 3 bases and J dropped 4 bases, with 12 bases sitting between them. In germline, CDR1 is GTSNPN, CDR2 SVGIG (reference sequence). The CDR3 sequence is 13 residues long. The CDR3 protein is CAWRAGRITEAFF. The CDR3 nucleotides are TGTGCCTGGAGGGCCGGACGGATCACTGAAGCTTTCTTT.

As to this clone: Within the sample, other DNA sequences also encode this same CDR3. The genes are TRBV7-9 and TRBJ1-4; TRBD1 matches 7 bases. The CDR3 length is 14 residues. The ends lost 6 bases at V and 3 bases at J; junction bases unmatched: 4. Looked up from germline, CDR1 is SEHNR and CDR2 is FQNEAQ (reference sequence). For the CDR3, the DNA is TGTGCCAGCAGTCCCCAGGGGGCTAATGAAAAACTGTTTTTT. Translation gives CASSPQGANEKLFF.

This clone was seen more than once but under ten times. The sample carries other DNA sequences with the same CDR3. The chain carries TRBV9 and TRBJ2-2; D is undetermined. This CDR3 has 12 amino acids. The germline gives CDR1 SGDLS, CDR2 YYNGEE. Trimming left V 0 bases short and J 8 bases short, with 5 bases between. Here the CDR3 reads CASSVVGGELFF. The CDR3 nucleotides read TGTGCCAGCAGCGTAGTGGGTGGGGAGCTGTTTTTT.

The CDR3 region is CASSPDRGYSYEQYF. CDR3 nucleotide sequence: TGTGCCAGCTCCCCCGACAGGGGTTACTCCTACGAGCAGTACTTC. This chain connects TRBV18 to TRBJ2-7; TRBD1 matches 8 bases. The CDR3 sequence is 15 residues long. Germline V gene sequence: CDR1 KGHSH, CDR2 LQKENI. The trim removed 6 bases at V and 0 bases at J, leaving 7 bases unmatched.

The rearrangement links TRBV7-2 to TRBJ1-2, with D possibly matching TRBD1 (5 bases). V lost 6 bases and J lost 0, with 14 bases in between. Germline assignment: CDR1 SGHTA and CDR2 FQGNSA. The CDR3 has 15 amino acids. CDR3 residues: CASRFIGGSNYGYTF. In DNA, the CDR3 is TGTGCCAGCAGATTCATTGGGGGTTCTAACTATGGCTACACCTTC.

V is TRBV5-1 and J is TRBJ2-3, with TRBD2 matching over 11 bases. Germline loops: CDR1 SGHRS, CDR2 YFSETQ. V was pared by 0 bases and J by 4 bases, with 10 bases of the junction left unmatched. The CDR3 sequence is 18 residues long. Written as DNA, the CDR3 is TGCGCCAGCAGCTTGGCCCCCGGGGTAGCGGGAGGGCCAGATACGCAGTATTTT. Translation: CASSLAPGVAGGPDTQYF.

This clone was found once. The rearrangement joins TRBV5-4 to TRBJ1-2; maybe TRBD1 (6 bases). The CDR3 runs 15 residues. Germline CDR1 reads SGHNT; CDR2 reads YYREEE (reference sequence). V lost 0 bases, J lost 2 bases, and 11 bases lay in between. CDR3 loop: CASSLVRGQNYGYTF. For the CDR3, the DNA is TGTGCCAGCAGCTTGGTTCGGGGGCAGAACTATGGCTACACCTTC.

The chain recombines TRBV11-2 with TRBJ2-1, with D maybe TRBD1 (5 bases). CDR1 and CDR2 from the germline V gene are SGHAT and FQNNGV. This CDR3 has 16 residues. Trimming pared 5 bases from V and 4 bases from J, leaving 18 bases between. The CDR3 reads CASSPTPREGYNEQFF. The CDR3 DNA is TGTGCCAGCAGCCCCACCCCCAGGGAAGGGTACAATGAGCAGTTCTTC.

This clone was seen a few times. This chain uses TRBV7-9 with TRBJ2-5; the D is unclear. Germline V gene lookup returns CDR1 SEHNR and CDR2 FQNEAQ (reference sequence). V was pared by 4 bases and J by 4 bases, with 4 bases between. The CDR3 has 11 residues. In DNA, the CDR3 is TGTGCCAGCAGCTCCACAGAGACCCAGTACTTC. Amino acid sequence: CASSSTETQYF.

A few counts support this clone. The genes are TRBV29-1 and TRBJ1-3; D ambiguous. The CDR3 loop spans 13 amino acids. In germline, CDR1 is SQVTM, CDR2 ANQGSEA. V lost 4 bases and J lost 0, with 7 bases in between. CDR3 nucleotide sequence: TGCAGCGTTGTGGCCAACTCTGGAAACACCATATATTTT. It is translated as CSVVANSGNTIYF.

The chain links TRBV10-3 to TRBJ1-2; D may be TRBD1 (5 bases). The CDR3 runs to 15 residues. V gave up 0 bases and J gave up 7 bases, with 15 bases separating them. Germline lookup yields CDR1 ENHRY and CDR2 SYGVKD. As DNA, the CDR3 is TGTGCCATCAGTGAGTCGATTGGGGCCTACGGTGGCTACACCTTC. It translates to CAISESIGAYGGYTF.

This clone showed up just once. The V gene is TRBV11-1, the J gene TRBJ2-3; D possibly corresponds to TRBD2 (5 bases). V was trimmed by 5 bases and J by 3 bases, leaving 15 bases between them. This CDR3 spans 15 amino acids. Germline V gives CDR1 SGHAT, CDR2 FQDESV (reference sequence). DNA for the CDR3: TGTGCCAGCAGCCCATTGGGCGGGTTTACAGATACGCAGTATTTT. This encodes CASSPLGGFTDTQYF.

This clone turned up a few times. The chain is built from TRBV10-3 and TRBJ1-6; D ambiguous. The length of the CDR3 is 15 residues. Germline lookup yields CDR1 ENHRY and CDR2 SYGVKD. V was clipped by 6 bases and J by 8 bases, with 17 bases between them. The DNA of the CDR3 is TGTGCCATCAGCGAGACGCGGAGTGAAGATTCACCCCTCCACTTT. It codes for CAISETRSEDSPLHF.

This clone was found a few times. The chain recombines TRBV10-3 with TRBJ2-2, with D unclear. Trimming left V 4 bases short and J 6 bases short, with 9 bases between. The CDR3 consists of 13 residues. The V gene's germline CDR1 is ENHRY and CDR2 SYGVKD. The CDR3 nucleotides read TGTGCCATCAGTGGGACCCCGCCCGGGGAGCTGTTTTTT. Translated: CAISGTPPGELFF.

The rearrangement links TRBV28 to TRBJ2-3, with 12 bases fitting TRBD2. V dropped 11 bases and J dropped 5; count of bases not matched to a gene: 5. CDR1 and CDR2 from the germline V gene are MDHEN and SYDVKM. CDR3 length: 13 amino acids. The CDR3 coding sequence is TGTGCCGGGAGGACTAGCGGGGAAGATACGCAGTATTTT. It encodes CAGRTSGEDTQYF.

In its sample, this clone was seen a few times. This chain joins TRBV4-3 and TRBJ2-1; D not certain. V was cut by 4 bases and J by 2 bases, with 9 bases left in between. Per germline, CDR1 LGHNA and CDR2 YSLEER. The CDR3 consists of 14 residues. DNA of the CDR3: TGCGCCAGCAGCCCCGGAAACACCTACAATGAGCAGTTCTTC. It specifies CASSPGNTYNEQFF.

The genes are TRBV5-4 and TRBJ2-3; D uncertain. In germline, CDR1 is SGHNT, CDR2 YYREEE (reference sequence). This CDR3 spans 15 amino acids. V gave up 0 bases and J gave up 1 base, with 9 bases separating them. The CDR3 sequence: CASSLGQTRTDTQYF. CDR3 DNA sequence: TGTGCCAGCAGCTTGGGCCAGACCCGCACAGATACGCAGTATTTT.

The V call is TRBV28, the J call TRBJ1-2; D gene unclear. Germline CDR1 and CDR2: MDHEN and SYDVKM. The CDR3 length is 13 residues. V gave up 5 bases and J gave up 3 bases, with 10 bases separating them. The CDR3 region has the DNA TGTGCCAGCAGTCCCCCAGGTGACTATGGCTACACCTTC. Translated: CASSPPGDYGYTF.

This clone was found a few times. CDR3 coding DNA: TGTGCCTGGAGTGTAGAGGGCCCAGATACGCAGTATTTT. Translation gives CAWSVEGPDTQYF. V is TRBV30 and J is TRBJ2-3; weak D call: TRBD2 (5 bases). The CDR3 is 13 amino acids. V was shortened by 0 bases and J by 4 bases, with 8 bases between the two germline ends. Germline CDR1 GTSNPN, CDR2 SVGIG (reference sequence).

This rearrangement joins TRBV7-2 to TRBJ2-5; TRBD2 is a possible D gene (5 bases). CDR3 length: 13 amino acids. Germline assignment: CDR1 SGHTA and CDR2 FQGNSA. V dropped 4 bases and J dropped 3 bases, with 9 bases sitting between them. The CDR3 sequence is CASSSWGEETQYF. The CDR3 nucleotides are TGTGCCAGCAGCTCTTGGGGAGAAGAGACCCAGTACTTC. The entire variable domain, with the rest obtained from reference TRBV7-2 and TRBJ2-5, is as follows: GAGVSQSPSNKVTEKGKDVELRCDPISGHTALYWYRQSLGQGLEFLIYFQGNSAPDKSGLPSDRFSAERTGGSVSTLTIQRTQQEDSAVYLCASSSWGEETQYFGPGTRLLVL.

J is TRBJ1-2 and V is TRBV18; 8 bases match TRBD1. The CDR3 runs 13 residues. The V segment lost 4 bases and the J segment 7 bases; nucleotides outside the gene matches: 5. Germline assignment: CDR1 KGHSH and CDR2 LQKENI. In DNA form, the CDR3 reads TGTGCCAGCTCACGGACAGGGTCGGTTGGCTACACCTTC. As protein: CASSRTGSVGYTF.

In its sample, this clone was seen a few times. This chain uses TRBV5-1 with TRBJ1-4; D unclear. Germline V gives CDR1 SGHRS, CDR2 YFSETQ. The CDR3 has 15 residues. With 4 bases removed from V and 8 bases from J, the gap between germline ends came to 18 bases. The CDR3 DNA reads TGCGCCAGCAGCCCCGGGTCTACGGTGCGGGAAAAACTGTTTTTT. It specifies CASSPGSTVREKLFF.